One sample yielded the 17 T cell receptor beta chains listed below, sequenced in a study of control samples from healthy donors and cancer patients. Method: immunoSEQ multiplex PCR; TCRdb's copy keeps in-frame clones and lacks some. In the table there are around 90,000 clones, around 81% of which are singletons. Sequenced material: blood. The receptors were sampled from a man in his thirties or forties in good health.

V usage is TRBV6-6 and J usage is TRBJ1-5; D not resolved. V was clipped by 2 bases and J by 1 base, with 3 bases between them. The length of the CDR3 is 13 residues. CDR1 and CDR2 (germline): MNHNY, SVGAGI (reference sequence). This CDR3 reads CASSYDSNQPQHF. The CDR3 DNA reads as TGTGCCAGCAGTTACGACAGCAATCAGCCCCAGCATTTT.

This sequence joins TRBV19 and TRBJ2-7; D might be TRBD1 or TRBD2, each matching 5 bases. Per germline, CDR1 LNHDA and CDR2 SQIVND (reference sequence). The V and J ends lost 4 bases and 2 bases respectively, with 12 bases between them. The CDR3 sequence is 14 residues long. DNA of the CDR3: TGTGCCAGTAGTAATCGGGGCCGCCCCTACGAGCAGTACTTC. Its translation: CASSNRGRPYEQYF.

The chain has TRBV2 and TRBJ1-3; 7 positions match TRBD1. J lost 0 bases, V lost 5 bases, and 7 bases had no gene match. Germline V gene sequence: CDR1 SNHLY, CDR2 FYNNEI. This CDR3 contains 16 residues. As DNA, the CDR3 is TGTGCCAGCAGTAACTTCCAGGGGGGCTCTGGAAACACCATATATTTT. It translates to CASSNFQGGSGNTIYF.

V and J are TRBV10-3 and TRBJ1-2, with unresolved D. The CDR3 runs 13 residues. V was pared by 4 bases and J by 7 bases, with 13 bases between. Germline V CDR1 and CDR2: ENHRY, SYGVKD. For the CDR3, the DNA is TGTGCCATCAGTGGAACAACAAAGGGTGGCTACACCTTC. Its translation: CAISGTTKGGYTF.

V usage is TRBV12-3 or TRBV12-4 and J usage is TRBJ1-1; no clear D. Trimming cost V 10 bases and J 1 base, with 4 bases left between them. The CDR3 has 10 residues. The chain's CDR3 is CATRNTEAFF. The CDR3, as DNA: TGTGCCACGCGGAACACTGAAGCTTTCTTT.

The rearrangement joins TRBV27 to TRBJ1-2; D gene uncertain. Germline values: CDR1 MNHEY, CDR2 SMNVEV (reference sequence). The CDR3 totals 12 residues. Trimming shortened V by 6 bases and J by 2 bases, and 7 bases separated the two germline ends. CDR3 in amino acids: CASRDVNYGYTF. As DNA, the CDR3 is TGTGCCAGCAGAGACGTCAACTATGGCTACACCTTC.

This chain uses TRBV30 with TRBJ2-7; D possibly corresponds to TRBD2 (5 bases). CDR1 and CDR2 (germline): GTSNPN, SVGIG (reference sequence). The CDR3 is 13 amino acids. Trimming stripped 2 bases from V and 5 bases from J, with 13 bases between. CDR3 bases: TGTGCCTGGAGTTACCCCGGGAAAAACGAGCAGTACTTC. It yields the protein CAWSYPGKNEQYF.

This chain joins TRBV18 and TRBJ1-2; D unclear. CDR1 is KGHSH and CDR2 is LQKENI in the germline V gene. The V gene lost 1 base and the J gene lost 12 bases, with 21 bases spanning the gap. The CDR3 is 15 amino acids. The CDR3 nucleotides read TGTGCCAGCTCACCACTAGTTACCGGGAATTTCGAGGACACCTTC. Protein: CASSPLVTGNFEDTF. Together with reference TRBV18 and TRBJ1-2, the CDR3 gives the full variable domain: NAGVMQNPRHLVRRRGQEARLRCSPMKGHSHVYWYRQLPEEGLKFMVYLQKENIIDESGMPKERFSAEFPKEGPSILRIQQVVRGDSAAYFCASSPLVTGNFEDTFGSGTRLTVV.

This clone appeared a single time. The chain carries TRBV12-5 and TRBJ1-6; no reliable D call. Looked up from germline, CDR1 is LGHNT and CDR2 is FRNRAP. This CDR3 region has 16 residues. Trimming left V 0 bases short and J 6 bases short, with 12 bases between. The CDR3 is CASGLVLGKINSPLHF. The CDR3 DNA follows: TGTGCTAGTGGTTTGGTACTCGGCAAGATTAATTCACCCCTCCACTTT.

The V gene is TRBV7-9, the J gene TRBJ2-7, with a tentative D call TRBD1 (6 bases). Germline CDR1 and CDR2: SEHNR and FQNEAQ (reference sequence). This CDR3 is 15 amino acids long. Trimming cost V 5 bases and J 2 bases, with 16 bases left between them. The DNA of the CDR3 is TGTGCCAGCAGCCACGGGACATTTCCAGCCTACGAGCAGTACTTC. It yields the protein CASSHGTFPAYEQYF.

The chain joins TRBV28 to TRBJ1-6, with TRBD1 matching 8 bases. Trimming removed 10 bases from V and 6 bases from J; junction bases left unmatched: 8. There are 14 residues in the CDR3. The germline V gene has CDR1 MDHEN and CDR2 SYDVKM. The CDR3 sequence is CATVGTGVNSPLHF. The CDR3 DNA is TGTGCCACAGTGGGGACAGGTGTTAATTCACCCCTCCACTTT. The full variable domain, completed using reference TRBV28 and TRBJ1-6, is DVKVTQSSRYLVKRTGEKVFLECVQDMDHENMFWYRQDPGLGLRLIYFSYDVKMKEKGDIPEGYSVSREKKERFSLILESASTNQTSMYLCATVGTGVNSPLHFGNGTRLTVT.

V usage is TRBV5-1 and J usage is TRBJ2-3; D ambiguous. Germline V gene lookup returns CDR1 SGHRS and CDR2 YFSETQ. V was trimmed by 2 bases and J by 2 bases, leaving 9 bases between them. This CDR3 comprises 14 residues. The CDR3 sequence is CASSFTTDTDTQYF. CDR3 in DNA: TGCGCCAGCAGCTTCACGACGGACACAGATACGCAGTATTTT.

In its sample, this clone was seen once. This rearrangement joins TRBV20-1 to TRBJ2-5; D is undetermined. Germline CDR1 is DFQATT and CDR2 is SNEGSKA (reference sequence). This CDR3 has 11 amino acids. The V and J ends lost 7 bases and 2 bases respectively, with 8 bases between them. The CDR3 spells CSGDLQETQYF. The CDR3 coding sequence is TGCAGTGGTGACTTACAAGAGACCCAGTACTTC.

This sequence joins TRBV5-1 and TRBJ2-1; 9 bases line up with TRBD2. Trimming took 4 bases from V and 9 from J; bases not matched to a gene: 8. The V gene's germline CDR1 is SGHRS and CDR2 YFSETQ. This CDR3 region has 14 residues. For the CDR3, the DNA is TGCGCCAGCAGCACCCAGGCGGGGGGGCCTGAGCAGTTCTTC. Protein sequence: CASSTQAGGPEQFF.

This clone has a single count. The CDR3 DNA sequence: TGTGCCAGCTCACCACCGACGGGGTTTCACAATGAGCAGTTCTTC. It is translated as CASSPPTGFHNEQFF. The rearrangement uses TRBV18 and TRBJ2-1; maybe TRBD2 (5 bases). Trimming took off 0 bases at V and 5 bases at J, with 11 bases between the two ends. This CDR3 contains 15 residues. Germline CDR1 is KGHSH and CDR2 is LQKENI.

The chain couples TRBV19 to TRBJ1-6; 8 nucleotides line up with TRBD1. The CDR3 length is 15 residues. Per the germline V gene, CDR1 is LNHDA and CDR2 is SQIVND (reference sequence). Trimming took 5 bases from V and 10 from J; bases not matched to a gene: 10. Here the CDR3 DNA reads TGTGCCAGTAGTTCCTCGACAGGGGATCAATCACCCCTCCACTTT. Translating it yields CASSSSTGDQSPLHF.

V gene TRBV3-1 (or the pseudogene TRBV3-2) combines with J gene TRBJ2-4; 8 bases map to TRBD1. The CDR3 extends over 15 amino acids. The germline V gene has CDR1 LGHDT and CDR2 YNNKEL (reference sequence). Trimming at V came to 3 bases and at J to 3 bases, leaving 4 bases not matched to a gene. The CDR3 nucleotides are TGTGCCAGCAGCCAGGTACAGGGGGACAAAAACATTCAGTACTTC. Translated, it gives CASSQVQGDKNIQYF.